This entry features one T cell receptor beta chain sequence. Per the study methods: For nucleated cells, counts were estimated from reference gene primer amplification. The table came from immunoSEQ multiplex PCR; TCRdb's copy has only in-frame clones and leaves some out. That table is the source of V, J and clone size, and D and trimming were worked out from the DNA. The sample lists about 180,000 clones; about 88% were seen once. Trimming took 0 bases from V and 8 from J; bases not matched to a gene: 13. This CDR3 has 18 residues. CDR1 and CDR2 (germline): SGHTA, FQGTGA. The data originate from a study of blood T cell repertoires in COVID-19.

Sequenced material: PBMCs or T cells enriched from blood (not recorded which). This sequence was found in a woman in her late teens or twenties who had recovered from COVID-19. The chain couples TRBV7-3 to TRBJ2-1; 10 nucleotides align to TRBD2. CDR3: CASSLTGGALGLADEQFF. For the CDR3, the DNA is TGTGCCAGCAGCTTAACCGGGGGGGCTCTAGGACTAGCGGATGAGCAGTTCTTC.